A single sample is the source of the 31 T cell receptor beta chains below, sequenced in a study of identical twins (dated by TCRdb to about 2016). To prepare the library, 5' RACE was applied. Sequenced on an Illumina HiSeq 2000. TCRdb reprocessing: public reads trimmed at Q25 with fastp, clones called with MiXCR, in-frame beta chains kept. Merged by CDR3 protein, the rows form single entries marked with the most common genes and DNA. The sample records 300,000 to 400,000 distinct CDR3 sequences, approximately 10% of which are singletons. The top ten hold about 8.1% of the sample. The sample taken for sequencing was naive T cells sorted from blood. Taken with the paper, the label for cell subset or site translates to: cells isolated with a human naive T-cell isolation kit. The receptors here all came from a woman in her fifties or sixties in good health.

This clonotype was counted only a few times. The V and J genes are TRBV18 and TRBJ1-1, with 7 bases fitting TRBD1. Losses at the gene ends were 3 bases for V and 10 bases for J; bases not matched to a gene: 17. The CDR3 length is 16 residues. CDR1 and CDR2 (germline): KGHSH, LQKENI. The DNA for the CDR3 is TGTGCCAGCTCACCGATATCATTGACAGGGAGAGGGGTAGCTTTCTTT. Encoded protein: CASSPISLTGRGVAFF.

This clonotype was picked up a small number of times. V and J are TRBV19 and TRBJ1-2; D unclear. This CDR3 has 16 amino acids. V was shortened by 5 bases and J by 0 bases, with 16 bases between the two germline ends. CDR1 is LNHDA, CDR2 SQIVND, per germline (reference sequence). This chain's CDR3 is CASSPPTLEANYGYTF. The CDR3 region has the DNA TGTGCCAGTAGTCCTCCAACTCTTGAAGCTAACTATGGCTACACCTTC. The variable domain in full, with the rest retrieved from reference TRBV19 and TRBJ1-2, is DGGITQSPKYLFRKEGQNVTLSCEQNLNHDAMYWYRQDPGQGLRLIYYSQIVNDFQKGDIAEGYSVSREKKESFPLTVTSAQKNPTAFYLCASSPPTLEANYGYTFGSGTRLTVV.

The chain uses TRBV3-1 and TRBJ2-3; the match to TRBD1 covers 10 bases. Germline trimming cut 4 bases from V and 5 bases from J; bases unmatched to any gene: 6. Germline CDR1 reads LGHDT; CDR2 reads YNNKEL (reference sequence). The CDR3 runs to 15 residues. CDR3 coding DNA: TGTGCCAGCAGCCTACCGACAGGGGGCGGAGATACGCAGTATTTT. It is translated as CASSLPTGGGDTQYF.

This clonotype was counted a few times. This chain uses TRBV7-2 with TRBJ1-3, with no clear D. Germline assignment: CDR1 SGHTA and CDR2 FQGNSA. The V gene lost 5 bases and the J gene lost 0 bases, with 11 bases spanning the gap. This CDR3 comprises 15 residues. The CDR3 DNA reads TGTGCCAGCAGCCAGCCCCGACCCTCTGGAAACACCATATATTTT. It codes for CASSQPRPSGNTIYF. Filled out from reference TRBV7-2 and TRBJ1-3, the complete variable domain reads GAGVSQSPSNKVTEKGKDVELRCDPISGHTALYWYRQSLGQGLEFLIYFQGNSAPDKSGLPSDRFSAERTGGSVSTLTIQRTQQEDSAVYLCASSQPRPSGNTIYFGEGSWLTVV.

In its sample, this clonotype was seen many times. The chain carries TRBV5-1 and TRBJ2-7, with D uncertain. This CDR3 is 12 amino acids long. The germline V gene has CDR1 SGHRS and CDR2 YFSETQ. Trimming removed 4 bases from V and 7 bases from J, with 12 bases in between. CDR3 sequence: CASSPGLGEQYF. CDR3 bases: TGCGCCAGCAGCCCGGGTTTGGGGGAGCAGTACTTC.

This clonotype was counted at least ten times. This chain connects TRBV7-9 to TRBJ1-1; D unresolved. Trimming took 4 bases from V and 1 from J, leaving 10 bases between them. This CDR3 region has 14 residues. The germline gives CDR1 SEHNR, CDR2 FQNEAQ (reference sequence). CDR3 amino acids: CASSSLSGNTEAFF. As DNA, the CDR3 is TGTGCCAGCAGCTCGCTCTCAGGGAACACTGAAGCTTTCTTT.

This clonotype was observed a handful of times. This chain links TRBV3-1 with TRBJ1-1; the D is unclear. Germline V gene data show CDR1 as LGHDT and CDR2 as YNNKEL (reference sequence). The CDR3 has 12 residues. Between the trimmed V and J ends, which lost 2 bases and 8 bases, there was a span of 9 bases. The CDR3 loop reads CASSQRPLEAFF. The CDR3 DNA follows: TGTGCCAGCAGCCAACGGCCCCTAGAAGCTTTCTTT.

This clonotype turned up a few times. The rearrangement links TRBV4-1 to TRBJ2-1, with TRBD2 matching over 10 bases. Germline loops: CDR1 MGHRA, CDR2 YSYEKL. V shed 4 bases, J shed 7 bases, and the junction held 10 bases outside the gene matches. This CDR3 is 16 amino acids long. Here the CDR3 DNA reads TGCGCCAGCAGCCGGCTGGGACTAGCGAGTAGGAATGAGCAGTTCTTC. It translates to CASSRLGLASRNEQFF.

The chain uses TRBV3-1 and TRBJ2-1; D might be TRBD1 (5 bases). V gave up 1 base and J gave up 10 bases, with 14 bases separating them. CDR3 length: 14 residues. From germline, CDR1 is LGHDT and CDR2 YNNKEL (reference sequence). The CDR3 nucleotides are TGTGCCAGCAGCCAAGTGGTTAGGGGTGGGGAGCAGTTCTTC. This sequence encodes CASSQVVRGGEQFF.

This clonotype was counted between two and nine times. The chain couples TRBV4-1 to TRBJ2-6; 12 bases are a match to TRBD2. Trimming cost V 3 bases and J 0 bases; bases outside gene matches: 3. CDR1 and CDR2 (germline): MGHRA, YSYEKL. The CDR3 is 18 residues long. CDR3 sequence: CASSQGTSGSSGANVLTF. CDR3 sequence (DNA): TGCGCCAGCAGCCAGGGGACTAGCGGGTCCTCTGGGGCCAACGTCCTGACTTTC.

The chain uses TRBV11-2 and TRBJ2-5; D tentatively reads TRBD1 or TRBD2 (6 bases each). Trimming left V 5 bases short and J 1 base short, with 14 bases between. Germline values: CDR1 SGHAT, CDR2 FQNNGV. This CDR3 has 15 residues. CDR3 sequence reads: CASSPPGARQETQYF. In nucleotides, the CDR3 is TGTGCCAGCAGCCCCCCGGGGGCGCGCCAAGAGACCCAGTACTTC. The full variable domain, rest sourced from reference TRBV11-2 and TRBJ2-5, is EAGVAQSPRYKIIEKRQSVAFWCNPISGHATLYWYQQILGQGPKLLIQFQNNGVVDDSQLPKDRFSAERLKGVDSTLKIQPAKLEDSAVYLCASSPPGARQETQYFGPGTRLLVL.

This clonotype has a handful of counts. The chain couples TRBV10-3 to TRBJ1-5; perhaps TRBD1 as D (6 bases). Looked up from germline, CDR1 is ENHRY and CDR2 is SYGVKD. The CDR3 loop spans 16 amino acids. Trimming took off 3 bases at V and 5 bases at J, with 17 bases between the two ends. CDR3 DNA sequence: TGTGCCATCAGTGACGGGACATCGGGGGGCCATCAGCCCCAGCATTTT. It yields the protein CAISDGTSGGHQPQHF.

In its sample, this clonotype was seen a few times. The gene calls are TRBV3-1 and TRBJ2-1, with D possibly called TRBD1 or TRBD2 (6 bases each). The CDR3 spans 14 residues. The V gene's germline CDR1 is LGHDT and CDR2 YNNKEL (reference sequence). Trimming shortened V by 0 bases and J by 11 bases, and 14 bases separated the two germline ends. DNA of the CDR3: TGTGCCAGCAGCCAAGACAGGGGACTGGGTCAGCAGTTCTTC. Amino acids: CASSQDRGLGQQFF.

This clonotype showed up many times. The rearrangement joins TRBV10-1 to TRBJ2-1; possibly TRBD2 for D (6 bases). The CDR3 is 14 amino acids. Germline values: CDR1 WNHNN, CDR2 SYGVQD (reference sequence). V shed 5 bases and J shed 7 bases, with 15 bases lying between them. The CDR3 sequence: CASSTRRLGNEQFF. As DNA, the CDR3 is TGCGCCAGCAGTACAAGGCGACTAGGGAATGAGCAGTTCTTC.

This clonotype was found a few times. This chain joins TRBV20-1 and TRBJ2-1; a possible D gene is TRBD2 (6 bases). CDR1 is DFQATT, CDR2 SNEGSKA, per germline (reference sequence). Trimming took 2 bases from V and 0 from J, leaving 17 bases between them. This CDR3 has 17 amino acids. In nucleotides, the CDR3 is TGCAGTGCTAGAAGTCCTTGGGGGGAGAGCTCCTACAATGAGCAGTTCTTC. Translation: CSARSPWGESSYNEQFF.

The rearrangement links TRBV7-9 to TRBJ2-2; TRBD1 matches 9 bases. This CDR3 comprises 16 residues. Germline V gene sequence: CDR1 SEHNR, CDR2 FQNEAQ (reference sequence). After removal of 2 bases from V and 4 bases from J, the junction contained 5 bases not matched to a gene. The CDR3 here is CASSLPGQGGTGELFF. For the CDR3, the DNA is TGTGCCAGCAGCTTACCGGGACAGGGAGGCACCGGGGAGCTGTTTTTT. Together with reference TRBV7-9 and TRBJ2-2, the CDR3 gives the full variable domain: DTGVSQNPRHKITKRGQNVTFRCDPISEHNRLYWYRQTLGQGPEFLTYFQNEAQLEKSRLLSDRFSAERPKGSFSTLEIQRTEQGDSAMYLCASSLPGQGGTGELFFGEGSRLTVL.

This clonotype was seen repeatedly, ten times or more. V and J are TRBV27 and TRBJ2-1, with D perhaps TRBD2 (5 bases). Germline CDR1 is MNHEY and CDR2 is SMNVEV (reference sequence). The CDR3 extends over 11 amino acids. The germline V and J ends were trimmed by 10 bases and 8 bases, with 12 bases remaining between them. The CDR3 region has the DNA TGTGCCATCGGCATAGCGCATGAGCAGTTCTTC. Protein product: CAIGIAHEQFF.

The V call is TRBV5-5, the J call TRBJ1-1, with 8 nucleotides matching TRBD1. Trimming at V came to 0 bases and at J to 1 base, leaving 2 bases not matched to a gene. The CDR3 extends over 15 amino acids. The germline CDR1 and CDR2 sequences are SGHKS and YYEKEE (reference sequence). Here the CDR3 reads CASSLVGQGNTEAFF. The CDR3 bases are TGTGCCAGCAGCTTGGTAGGACAGGGGAACACTGAAGCTTTCTTT.

This clonotype was seen at least ten times. The V and J genes are TRBV12-3 or TRBV12-4 and TRBJ1-3; D is possibly TRBD1 (5 bases). The CDR3 totals 15 residues. V was pared by 6 bases and J by 0 bases, with 12 bases between. Here the CDR3 reads CASSSGLSSGNTIYF. The DNA for the CDR3 is TGTGCCAGCAGCTCGGGACTCAGCTCTGGAAACACCATATATTTT.

This clonotype has more than one count but fewer than ten. V gene TRBV20-1 combines with J gene TRBJ2-3; D remains unclear. Germline CDR1 is DFQATT and CDR2 is SNEGSKA (reference sequence). The CDR3 sequence is 15 residues long. The V gene lost 0 bases and the J gene lost 0 bases, with 10 bases spanning the gap. The CDR3 spells CSARDPLPSTDTQYF. DNA of the CDR3: TGCAGTGCTAGAGACCCCCTGCCTAGCACAGATACGCAGTATTTT.

This clonotype has a count of ten or more. The rearrangement uses TRBV5-1 and TRBJ2-3, with 9 bases fitting TRBD1. Germline CDR1 SGHRS, CDR2 YFSETQ. After removal of 3 bases from V and 3 bases from J, the junction contained 8 bases not matched to a gene. This CDR3 has 16 residues. The CDR3 loop is CASSSVTGQGTDTQYF. The CDR3 nucleotides are TGCGCCAGCAGCTCTGTGACAGGACAGGGGACAGATACGCAGTATTTT.

This clonotype was seen repeatedly, ten times or more. The genes are TRBV5-1 and TRBJ2-7, with TRBD1 identical over 8 bases. Germline V lookup: CDR1 SGHRS, CDR2 YFSETQ. CDR3 length equals 15 residues. V lost 1 base to trimming and J lost 0 bases; unmatched junction nucleotides: 3. The CDR3 sequence: CASSLTGGSSYEQYV. Here the CDR3 DNA reads TGCGCCAGCAGCTTGACAGGGGGTAGCTCCTACGAGCAGTACGTC.

This clonotype occurred a few times. V and J are TRBV3-1 and TRBJ2-1; TRBD2 agrees at 10 bases. Per germline, CDR1 LGHDT and CDR2 YNNKEL (reference sequence). With 0 bases clipped from V and 5 bases from J, the junction kept 4 bases outside the gene matches. The CDR3 is 16 residues long. This CDR3 is CASSQEPLAGDNEQFF. The DNA of the CDR3 is TGTGCCAGCAGCCAAGAACCCCTAGCGGGAGACAATGAGCAGTTCTTC.

As regards this clonotype: No conserved phenylalanine or tryptophan ends this CDR3, so it is likely a read error. The chain uses TRBV24-1 and TRBJ1-5; no firm D call. The germline CDR1 and CDR2 sequences are KGHDR and SFDVKD. CDR3 length equals 13 residues. The DNA for the CDR3 is TGTGCCACCAGTGATCCGACAAATCAGCCTCAGCATTCT. Translation gives CATSDPTNQPQHS.

The chain recombines TRBV12-3 or TRBV12-4 with TRBJ2-1, with a tentative D call TRBD1 (6 bases). The CDR3 contains 17 residues. V was cut by 5 bases and J by 7 bases, with 24 bases left in between. This chain's CDR3 is CASSDPGRHSRGNEQFF. CDR3 DNA sequence: TGTGCCAGCAGTGACCCAGGACGCCACTCGAGGGGGAATGAGCAGTTCTTC.

DNA of the CDR3: TGCGCCAGCAGCTGGGCGGGGACTAGCGGGTTCTATGAGCAGTTCTTC. It specifies CASSWAGTSGFYEQFF. J is TRBJ2-1 and V is TRBV5-1; 12 bases fit TRBD2. The CDR3 consists of 16 residues. Germline V CDR1 and CDR2: SGHRS, YFSETQ. V gave up 3 bases and J gave up 8 bases; unmatched junction bases: 9.

V is TRBV3-1 and J is TRBJ2-7; TRBD1 matches at 7 bases. This CDR3 spans 14 amino acids. V trimming: 4 bases; J trimming: 2 bases; junction bases outside the gene matches: 5. CDR1 and CDR2 (germline): LGHDT, YNNKEL (reference sequence). CDR3: CASSPRGTAYEQYF. The CDR3 coding sequence is TGTGCCAGCAGCCCTCGAGGGACAGCCTACGAGCAGTACTTC.

Only a few counts were recorded for this clonotype. V and J are TRBV18 and TRBJ1-3; D unresolved. The CDR3 totals 17 residues. V lost 1 base and J lost 6, with 19 bases in between. Germline assignment: CDR1 KGHSH and CDR2 LQKENI. CDR3 nucleotides: TGTGCCAGCTCACCACTGCCCGCGGGTGGAGGTGAAAACACCATATATTTT. Protein sequence: CASSPLPAGGGENTIYF. Full variable domain (remainder filled in from reference TRBV18 and TRBJ1-3): NAGVMQNPRHLVRRRGQEARLRCSPMKGHSHVYWYRQLPEEGLKFMVYLQKENIIDESGMPKERFSAEFPKEGPSILRIQQVVRGDSAAYFCASSPLPAGGGENTIYFGEGSWLTVV.

In this sample, this clonotype turned up many times. This chain links TRBV3-1 with TRBJ2-7; D remains ambiguous. Between the trimmed V and J ends, which lost 3 bases and 1 base, there was a span of 4 bases. Germline loops: CDR1 LGHDT, CDR2 YNNKEL (reference sequence). The CDR3 loop spans 12 amino acids. The CDR3 loop reads CASSQASYEQYF. The DNA of the CDR3 is TGTGCCAGCAGCCAGGCTTCCTACGAGCAGTACTTC.

The table lists this clonotype with a few counts. The CDR3 is CASSLSGISDTQYF. CDR3 sequence (DNA): TGCGCCAGCAGCCTGAGCGGGATTTCAGATACGCAGTATTTT. This chain links TRBV5-1 with TRBJ2-3; 7 nucleotides line up with TRBD2. V dropped 4 bases and J dropped 4; count of bases not matched to a gene: 6. In germline, CDR1 is SGHRS, CDR2 YFSETQ. This CDR3 spans 14 amino acids.

V usage is TRBV25-1 and J usage is TRBJ1-4, with a tentative D call TRBD1 (6 bases). The V and J ends lost 2 bases and 7 bases respectively, with 14 bases between them. The CDR3 has 15 amino acids. CDR1 is MGHDK, CDR2 SYGVNS, per germline. Written as DNA, the CDR3 is TGTGCCAGCAGTGAACGGACAGCCTGGGGTGAAAAACTGTTTTTT. Amino acid sequence: CASSERTAWGEKLFF.